This T cell receptor (beta chain) was recovered during a study of control samples from healthy donors and cancer patients. Clones were read by immunoSEQ multiplex PCR, and TCRdb kept only the in-frame ones, dropping some. The sample holds around 110,000 clones; around 89% are singletons and the top ten take less than 1.5%. The source material was PBMCs. This TCR was recovered from a woman aged 45 to 65 with colorectal cancer.

The CDR3 DNA reads TGTGCCAGCAGCTTGGCCGGGACAGGGAACACTGAAGCTTTCTTT. Amino acid sequence: CASSLAGTGNTEAFF. The V call is TRBV5-6, the J call TRBJ1-1, with TRBD1 matching over 8 bases. Germline V gene data show CDR1 as SGHDT and CDR2 as YYEEEE. Trimming removed 0 bases from V and 1 base from J; junction bases left unmatched: 2. CDR3 length equals 15 residues.